The clone carrying this T cell receptor (beta chain) has a single count. As yet, its antigen is unknown. The data belong to a study of T cell responses to AZD1222 COVID-19 vaccine. As for the study in general: Second-dose groups at about 4 or about 12 weeks were pooled. Study-wide findings and caveats: The sample set comprised mostly white British donors with more females, and clonal diversity was possibly underestimated.

TCRdb's table, derived via immunoSEQ multiplex PCR, lists solely in-frame clones and lacks some. The sample lists 95,000 to 130,000 clones, less than 90% occurring once. The CDR3 loop spans 19 amino acids. CDR1 and CDR2 (germline): SEHNR, FQNEAQ (reference sequence). The V segment lost 0 bases and the J segment 0 bases; nucleotides outside the gene matches: 10. This receptor was identified in an adult in good health. The specimen was peripheral blood, collected on day 0 of AZD1222 vaccination. The V gene is TRBV7-9, the J gene TRBJ1-5; 8 positions match TRBD1. CDR3 amino acids: CASSLARTGKGYSNQPQHF. CDR3 coding DNA: TGTGCCAGCAGCTTAGCCCGGACAGGGAAGGGATATAGCAATCAGCCCCAGCATTTT.